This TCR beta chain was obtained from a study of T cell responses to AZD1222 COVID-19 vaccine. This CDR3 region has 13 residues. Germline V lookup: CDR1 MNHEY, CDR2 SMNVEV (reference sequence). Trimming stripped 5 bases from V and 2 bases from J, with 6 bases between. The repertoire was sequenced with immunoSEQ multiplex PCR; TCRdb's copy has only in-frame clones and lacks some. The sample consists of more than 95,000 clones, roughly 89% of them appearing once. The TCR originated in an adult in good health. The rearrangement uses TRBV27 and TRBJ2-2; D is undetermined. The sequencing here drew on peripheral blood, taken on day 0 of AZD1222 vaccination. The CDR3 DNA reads TGTGCCAGCAGTCCTGGAAACACCGGGGAGCTGTTTTTT. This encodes CASSPGNTGELFF.